The next 12 T cell receptor beta chains were all read from a single sample in a study of T cells in localized non-small cell lung cancer. Assay: immunoSEQ multiplex PCR; the TCRdb copy retains only in-frame clones and omits some. The data contain tens of thousands of clones, 92% of them singletons. The sequencing here drew on peripheral blood mononuclear cells, taken before any cancer treatment. These receptor sequences come from a woman between 35 and 70 years old with stage III lung adenocarcinoma.

V is TRBV6-6 and J is TRBJ1-2; TRBD1 is a possible D gene (5 bases). Trimming took off 8 bases at V and 8 bases at J, with 12 bases between the two ends. This CDR3 region has 11 residues. Germline V gene lookup returns CDR1 MNHNY and CDR2 SVGAGI (reference sequence). CDR3 loop: CASGAGSGYTF. The CDR3 DNA reads TGTGCCAGCGGGGCCGGGAGCGGCTACACCTTC.

The chain uses TRBV7-8 and TRBJ1-1, with D maybe TRBD1 (6 bases). V shed 5 bases and J shed 11 bases, with 21 bases lying between them. Germline V gene lookup returns CDR1 SGHVS and CDR2 FQNEAQ. The CDR3 length is 14 residues. The CDR3 DNA reads TGTGCCAGCAGCCACCTTTCAGGGGTTACTGGGGCTTTCTTT. Translated, it gives CASSHLSGVTGAFF.

The V gene is TRBV11-2, the J gene TRBJ2-1; the match to TRBD2 covers 8 bases. The length of the CDR3 is 15 residues. The V and J ends lost 1 base and 6 bases, in that order; junction bases with no gene match: 5. The V gene's germline CDR1 is SGHAT and CDR2 FQNNGV. CDR3 region: CASSLGRTSSNEQFF. For the CDR3, the DNA is TGTGCCAGCAGCTTAGGCCGGACTAGCAGCAATGAGCAGTTCTTC.

The rearrangement joins TRBV29-1 to TRBJ2-3, with TRBD2 identical over 10 bases. V gave up 1 base and J gave up 0 bases; unmatched junction bases: 4. This CDR3 comprises 16 residues. Germline V CDR1 and CDR2: SQVTM, ANQGSEA. Here the CDR3 reads CSVEGDSGRSTDTQYF. CDR3 nucleotide sequence: TGCAGCGTTGAAGGGGATAGCGGGAGGAGCACAGATACGCAGTATTTT.

The CDR3 coding sequence is TGCAGCGCAGACCCGGGAGGAGATACGCAGTATTTT. This codes for CSADPGGDTQYF. This chain links TRBV29-1 with TRBJ2-3; 7 bases fit TRBD2. Trimming removed 7 bases from V and 5 bases from J; junction bases left unmatched: 6. This CDR3 region has 12 residues. Per germline, CDR1 SQVTM and CDR2 ANQGSEA.

This chain uses TRBV7-8 with TRBJ1-5, with D uncertain. Per germline, CDR1 SGHVS and CDR2 FQNEAQ. The CDR3 length is 16 residues. The V end was cut by 5 bases, the J end by 1 base, with 15 bases between. For the CDR3, the DNA is TGTGCCAGCAGCCCCCACACAGATGCCAGCAATCAGCCCCAGCATTTT. It is translated as CASSPHTDASNQPQHF.

V gene TRBV28 combines with J gene TRBJ2-4, with 9 bases aligning to TRBD2. CDR1 and CDR2 from the germline V gene are MDHEN and SYDVKM. Trimming took 4 bases from V and 0 from J; bases not matched to a gene: 10. The length of the CDR3 is 18 residues. The CDR3: CASSSPLREGRAKNIQYF. As DNA, the CDR3 is TGTGCCAGCAGTTCCCCTCTGCGGGAGGGGAGAGCCAAAAACATTCAGTACTTC.

The chain combines TRBV28 with TRBJ2-7; D perhaps matches TRBD1 (6 bases). Germline V CDR1 and CDR2: MDHEN, SYDVKM. The V end lost 8 bases, the J end lost 3 bases, and 8 bases lay between the germline ends. This CDR3 is built from 11 residues. Written as DNA, the CDR3 is TGTGCCAGCTCAGGGGTCTACGAGCAGTACTTC. Amino acids: CASSGVYEQYF.

The V gene is TRBV2, the J gene TRBJ1-5, with unresolved D. The V gene lost 6 bases and the J gene lost 0 bases, with 9 bases spanning the gap. The CDR3 consists of 14 residues. Germline values: CDR1 SNHLY, CDR2 FYNNEI. Here the CDR3 DNA reads TGTGCCAGCAGCGGCCAATATAGCAATCAGCCCCAGCATTTT. Translated, it gives CASSGQYSNQPQHF. Full variable domain (remainder filled in from reference TRBV2 and TRBJ1-5): EPEVTQTPSHQVTQMGQEVILRCVPISNHLYFYWYRQILGQKVEFLVSFYNNEISEKSEIFDDQFSVERPDGSNFTLKIRSTKLEDSAMYFCASSGQYSNQPQHFGDGTRLSIL.

This chain links TRBV5-4 with TRBJ2-3; D is ambiguous. The germline V and J ends were trimmed by 3 bases and 3 bases, with 14 bases remaining between them. This CDR3 has 15 amino acids. The V gene's germline CDR1 is SGHNT and CDR2 YYREEE (reference sequence). The CDR3 spells CASSYNRALTDTQYF. CDR3 nucleotide sequence: TGTGCCAGCAGCTACAATCGGGCCCTAACAGATACGCAGTATTTT.

The chain joins TRBV14 to TRBJ2-1; D uncertain. Germline CDR1 and CDR2: SGHDN and FVKESK. Trimming removed 1 base at V and 8 bases at J, with 3 bases between. This CDR3 contains 11 residues. CDR3 in amino acids: CASSQVYEQFF. As DNA, the CDR3 is TGTGCCAGCAGCCAAGTCTATGAGCAGTTCTTC. Together with reference TRBV14 and TRBJ2-1, the CDR3 gives the full variable domain: EAGVTQFPSHSVIEKGQTVTLRCDPISGHDNLYWYRRVMGKEIKFLLHFVKESKQDESGMPNNRFLAERTGGTYSTLKVQPAELEDSGVYFCASSQVYEQFFGPGTRLTVL.

This clone occurred a few times. This chain connects TRBV4-2 to TRBJ2-4, with a tentative D call TRBD2 (5 bases). The length of the CDR3 is 13 residues. V lost 2 bases to trimming and J lost 3 bases, with 5 bases between them. CDR1 is LGHNA, CDR2 YNFKEQ, per germline. The CDR3, as DNA: TGTGCCAGCAGCCAACGGGGCAAAAACATTCAGTACTTC. Its translation: CASSQRGKNIQYF.